These 4 T cell receptor beta chains came from one sample sequenced in a study of blood T cell repertoires in COVID-19. The data were produced by immunoSEQ multiplex PCR, yet TCRdb's version contains in-frame clones alone and is incomplete. The table records approximately 120,000 clones, around 76% of them present only once. Sequences were obtained from peripheral blood. The receptors were gathered from a human donor in a cohort sampled during active COVID-19.

The J gene is TRBJ2-7, the V gene TRBV27; TRBD2 matches at 7 bases. Losses at the gene ends were 2 bases for V and 5 bases for J; bases not matched to a gene: 0. Per the germline V gene, CDR1 is MNHEY and CDR2 is SMNVEV (reference sequence). The CDR3 loop spans 12 amino acids. This chain's CDR3 is CASSLGGDEQYF. CDR3 in DNA: TGTGCCAGCAGTTTAGGGGGGGACGAGCAGTACTTC.

The gene calls are TRBV19 and TRBJ1-5; 7 bases line up with TRBD1. The CDR3 is made up of 15 amino acids. V was pared by 7 bases and J by 2 bases, with 8 bases of the junction left unmatched. The germline gives CDR1 LNHDA, CDR2 SQIVND (reference sequence). In DNA, the CDR3 is TGTGCCAGTAAAATCACAGGGGTTGGCAATCAGCCCCAGCATTTT. It encodes CASKITGVGNQPQHF. The whole variable domain, remainder taken from reference TRBV19 and TRBJ1-5, is DGGITQSPKYLFRKEGQNVTLSCEQNLNHDAMYWYRQDPGQGLRLIYYSQIVNDFQKGDIAEGYSVSREKKESFPLTVTSAQKNPTAFYLCASKITGVGNQPQHFGDGTRLSIL.

The rearrangement joins TRBV7-9 to TRBJ1-6, with TRBD1 identical over 9 bases. Looked up from germline, CDR1 is SEHNR and CDR2 is FQNEAQ (reference sequence). The CDR3 covers 17 residues. The junction had 12 bases not matched to a gene; V was cut back by 4 bases and J by 8 bases. Here the CDR3 DNA reads TGTGCCAGCAGCTCCCCGGTCGGGGGACAGGGAGATTCACCCCTCCACTTT. It specifies CASSSPVGGQGDSPLHF. Full variable domain (rest looked up from reference TRBV7-9 and TRBJ1-6): DTGVSQNPRHKITKRGQNVTFRCDPISEHNRLYWYRQTLGQGPEFLTYFQNEAQLEKSRLLSDRFSAERPKGSFSTLEIQRTEQGDSAMYLCASSSPVGGQGDSPLHFGNGTRLTVT.

The gene calls are TRBV7-8 and TRBJ1-1; 8 nucleotides match TRBD1. V lost 2 bases and J lost 4; bases outside the gene matches: 0. Per germline, CDR1 SGHVS and CDR2 FQNEAQ. The CDR3 extends over 13 amino acids. The CDR3 spells CASSLTGGTEAFF. In nucleotides, the CDR3 is TGTGCCAGCAGCTTAACAGGGGGCACTGAAGCTTTCTTT.